This T cell receptor (beta chain) was obtained from a study of blood T cell repertoires in COVID-19. At the level of the study: T cells, B-cell-depleted T cells, or PBMCs supplied cDNA or gDNA.

Original processing methods: How many nucleated cells were present was estimated from reference gene primer amplification. The assay was immunoSEQ multiplex PCR, and TCRdb's table has in-frame clones only and misses some. That table is the source of V, J and clone size, and D and trimming were worked out from the DNA. The table records some 130,000 clones, approximately 86% of them present only once. While infection was still active, Seattle patients were enrolled and then followed longitudinally. CDR3 length: 10 residues. V was pared by 5 bases and J by 8 bases, with 9 bases between. Looked up from germline, CDR1 is SQVTM and CDR2 is ANQGSEA.

Sequences were obtained from peripheral blood. This TCR was recovered from a woman in her 70s with COVID-19, enrolled during active disease. The chain uses TRBV29-1 and TRBJ1-1; possibly TRBD1 for D (6 bases). CDR3 in amino acids: CSVWTDEAFF. CDR3 coding DNA: TGCAGCGTTTGGACAGACGAAGCTTTCTTT.